This T cell receptor beta chain was captured in a study of metastatic and nonmetastatic thyroid tumors. This clone was observed a handful of times. Patients were all untreated before their thyroid surgery. Through MiXCR, TCRdb re-clonotyped the PCR reads. The sample shows roughly 34,000 clones, 15% of them seen only once. In germline, CDR1 is KGHDR, CDR2 SFDVKD. J gave up 6 bases and V 4 bases, and 10 bases lay outside the gene matches. The CDR3 runs 15 residues. This TCR derives from a male donor with papillary thyroid cancer or a benign thyroid nodule (not recorded which). Some clones in this sample may be carry-over from other donors' samples. The chain couples TRBV24-1 to TRBJ1-2; 7 bases match TRBD1. The sample was blood. CDR3 protein: CATSDPGGQANGYTF. The DNA for the CDR3 is TGTGCCACCAGTGACCCCGGAGGACAGGCTAATGGCTACACCTTC.